The 19 T cell receptor beta chains below come from one sample, sequenced in a study of CD8 T cells in ankylosing spondylitis. TCRdb re-called the 5' RACE reads with MiXCR, one entry per CDR3 protein. The table lists 39,000 or so distinct CDR3 sequences, 10% to 13% of them singletons, with about 16% in the top ten. Sequencing was performed on blood, either unsorted or a sorted T cell fraction (not recorded which). The receptor source for this set is a male donor with ankylosing spondylitis or in good health (not recorded which).

The chain joins TRBV7-9 to TRBJ2-1; D not certain. The length of the CDR3 is 15 residues. The germline V and J ends were trimmed by 8 bases and 6 bases, with 20 bases remaining between them. Germline lookup yields CDR1 SEHNR and CDR2 FQNEAQ (reference sequence). CDR3 sequence reads: CASAPDRPLPNEQFF. The DNA for the CDR3 is TGTGCCAGCGCCCCAGATAGGCCCCTTCCCAATGAGCAGTTCTTC.

This clonotype has at least ten counts. The rearrangement uses TRBV7-2 and TRBJ2-7; 13 positions agree with TRBD2. CDR3 size: 16 residues. J gave up 3 bases and V 5 bases, and 7 bases lay outside the gene matches. Germline V lookup: CDR1 SGHTA, CDR2 FQGNSA. The CDR3 DNA sequence: TGTGCCAGCAGCCCGAGACTAGCGGGAGGAGTCTACGAGCAGTACTTC. Its translation: CASSPRLAGGVYEQYF. Full variable domain (remainder filled in from reference TRBV7-2 and TRBJ2-7): GAGVSQSPSNKVTEKGKDVELRCDPISGHTALYWYRQSLGQGLEFLIYFQGNSAPDKSGLPSDRFSAERTGGSVSTLTIQRTQQEDSAVYLCASSPRLAGGVYEQYFGPGTRLTVT.

This clonotype was observed many times. V gene TRBV5-1 combines with J gene TRBJ2-2; the match to TRBD1 covers 10 bases. V gave up 9 bases and J gave up 5 bases; unmatched junction bases: 7. The germline V gene encodes CDR1 SGHRS and CDR2 YFSETQ. The CDR3 spans 14 residues. The CDR3 DNA reads TGCGCCACCAGTGGACAGGGGGTTACCGGGGAGCTGTTTTTT. Translating it yields CATSGQGVTGELFF.

This clonotype was detected many times. The chain combines TRBV5-1 with TRBJ2-7; no definite D call. This CDR3 contains 13 residues. Germline V gene sequence: CDR1 SGHRS, CDR2 YFSETQ. Deletions cut 4 bases from V and 0 bases from J, with 8 bases between. Written as DNA, the CDR3 is TGCGCCAGCAGCCCAACGAGCTCCTACGAGCAGTACTTC. This encodes CASSPTSSYEQYF.

On this clonotype: This may stem from a read error, because a much larger clone lies one nucleotide away. The rearrangement joins TRBV30 to TRBJ2-2, with D unresolved. The CDR3 loop spans 12 amino acids. The germline V gene has CDR1 GTSNPN and CDR2 SVGIG (reference sequence). Trimming left V 0 bases short and J 10 bases short, with 9 bases between. The DNA for the CDR3 is TGTGCCTGGAGTGTTGTGGCCGCGGAGCTGTTTTTT. Its translation is CAWSVVAAELFF.

In its sample, this clonotype was seen many times. A junction end diverges from the germline sequence, so it may reflect a read error. The rearrangement uses TRBV6-1 and TRBJ2-5; D call uncertain. Germline CDR1 MNHNS, CDR2 SASEGT. The CDR3 length is 15 residues. The CDR3 DNA reads TGTGCCAGCAGCGAAGTGATAACCCTAACGGAGACCCAGTACTTC. Protein sequence: CASSEVITLTETQYF.

This clonotype appeared many times. This chain links TRBV5-1 with TRBJ2-3, with 7 positions matching TRBD2. The ends lost 4 bases at V and 1 base at J; junction bases unmatched: 3. The CDR3 has 14 residues. Germline CDR1 is SGHRS and CDR2 is YFSETQ. In DNA form, the CDR3 reads TGCGCCAGCAGCCCTGGACTAGGCACAGATACGCAGTATTTT. This codes for CASSPGLGTDTQYF.

The V gene is TRBV20-1, the J gene TRBJ2-1, with D possibly matching TRBD1 (6 bases). V gave up 5 bases and J gave up 7 bases, with 18 bases separating them. There are 14 residues in the CDR3. The germline gives CDR1 DFQATT, CDR2 SNEGSKA (reference sequence). As DNA, the CDR3 is TGCAGTGCTCGCCAAGCACAGGGTTGGAATGAGCAGTTCTTC. Amino acid sequence: CSARQAQGWNEQFF.

The J gene is TRBJ2-7, the V gene TRBV13; perhaps TRBD1 as D (6 bases). Trimming shortened V by 5 bases and J by 4 bases, and 15 bases separated the two germline ends. The CDR3 contains 14 residues. Germline CDR1 reads PRHDT; CDR2 reads FYEKMQ (reference sequence). CDR3 sequence reads: CASSLRGSEYEQYF. The CDR3 DNA sequence: TGTGCCAGCAGCCTGAGGGGGTCAGAGTACGAGCAGTACTTC. Variable domain in full (rest from reference TRBV13 and TRBJ2-7): AAGVIQSPRHLIKEKRETATLKCYPIPRHDTVYWYQQGPGQDPQFLISFYEKMQSDKGSIPDRFSAQQFSDYHSELNMSSLELGDSALYFCASSLRGSEYEQYFGPGTRLTVT.

This clonotype was seen once. Compared with germline, one end of the junction differs, possibly owing to a read error. V and J are TRBV18 and TRBJ2-2, with D possibly TRBD2 on 6 matching bases. This CDR3 region has 15 residues. Germline V CDR1 and CDR2: KGHSH, LQKENI. CDR3: CASSPKREYAGGLFF. The CDR3 DNA sequence: TGTGCCAGCTCACCAAAAAGGGAGTACGCCGGGGGGCTGTTTTTT.

V and J are TRBV6-1 and TRBJ1-3; perhaps TRBD1 as D (5 bases). The CDR3 extends over 14 amino acids. The germline CDR1 and CDR2 sequences are MNHNS and SASEGT. With 10 bases removed from V and 3 bases from J, the gap between germline ends came to 16 bases. DNA for the CDR3: TGTGCCATCAGCCCCGGGGGAGGTGGAAACACCATATATTTT. Translation: CAISPGGGGNTIYF.

At least ten counts were recorded for this clonotype. This chain links TRBV14 with TRBJ1-3; D is possibly TRBD1 (6 bases). Germline CDR1 SGHDN, CDR2 FVKESK. The CDR3 totals 15 residues. Trimming took off 5 bases at V and 0 bases at J, with 11 bases between the two ends. CDR3 loop: CASSSGQNSGNTIYF. DNA for the CDR3: TGTGCCAGCAGCTCAGGACAGAACTCTGGAAACACCATATATTTT.

This clonotype was counted ten times or more. The rearrangement joins TRBV29-1 to TRBJ2-1; D could derive from TRBD1 or TRBD2 (5 bases each). V was pared by 5 bases and J by 5 bases, with 28 bases between. CDR1 SQVTM and CDR2 ANQGSEA come from the germline V gene. The CDR3 sequence is 18 residues long. The CDR3 DNA follows: TGCAGCGTTCGAGTAGGGATTTCCGGGACGGTGGCGGACAATGAGCAGTTCTTC. This encodes CSVRVGISGTVADNEQFF.

This clonotype occurred many times. This sequence joins TRBV7-3 and TRBJ2-7, with D tentatively TRBD1 or TRBD2 (5 bases each). Germline CDR1 SGHTA, CDR2 FQGTGA. V lost 3 bases and J 7 bases, leaving 19 bases between the germline ends. The CDR3 is made up of 15 amino acids. Here the CDR3 DNA reads TGTGCCAGCAGCTTCGGCCCGGGCTCGGGGCAGGAGCAGTACTTC. Amino acids: CASSFGPGSGQEQYF.

This clonotype was seen many times. In nucleotides, the CDR3 is TGCAGCGTTGAAAGGGCAGAAGATACGCAGTATTTT. Protein sequence: CSVERAEDTQYF. The chain is built from TRBV29-1 and TRBJ2-3; D ambiguous. V dropped 2 bases and J dropped 5 bases, with 8 bases sitting between them. The CDR3 runs 12 residues. Germline V gene sequence: CDR1 SQVTM, CDR2 ANQGSEA.

This clonotype has at least ten counts. The J gene is TRBJ2-4, the V gene TRBV15, with D unclear. Trimming removed 7 bases at V and 3 bases at J, with 13 bases between. CDR3 size: 14 residues. CDR1 LNHNV and CDR2 YYDKDF come from the germline V gene (reference sequence). CDR3 sequence (DNA): TGTGCCACCACCCATGACGGAAACAAAAACATTCAGTACTTC. Its protein is CATTHDGNKNIQYF.

This clonotype was seen repeatedly, ten times or more. The chain carries TRBV15 and TRBJ1-4, with unresolved D. V was shortened by 0 bases and J by 7 bases, with 15 bases between the two germline ends. In germline, CDR1 is LNHNV, CDR2 YYDKDF (reference sequence). The CDR3 consists of 16 residues. CDR3 DNA: TGTGCCACCAGCAGAGATGATAAGAGGGTTGGTGAAAAACTGTTTTTT. Translation: CATSRDDKRVGEKLFF.

This clonotype occurred many times. The chain couples TRBV5-1 to TRBJ2-1; TRBD1 matches 7 bases. V lost 5 bases and J lost 4; bases outside the gene matches: 9. Germline CDR1 and CDR2: SGHRS and YFSETQ. This CDR3 contains 15 residues. Here the CDR3 DNA reads TGCGCCAGCAGTTCATCCAGGGGGTCGTACAATGAGCAGTTCTTC. Translating gives CASSSSRGSYNEQFF.

This clonotype has ten or more counts. V is TRBV6-5 and J is TRBJ2-5; either TRBD1 or TRBD2 may fit D (5 bases each). The CDR3 consists of 13 residues. Germline CDR1 MNHEY, CDR2 SVGAGI. V dropped 2 bases and J dropped 4 bases, with 8 bases sitting between them. The CDR3 region has the DNA TGTGCCAGCAGTTACGGGGGAAGAGAGACCCAGTACTTC. This codes for CASSYGGRETQYF.